The sequence of this T cell receptor beta chain was determined in a study of T-cell memory formation after mild COVID-19 listed by TCRdb under 2021. Concerning the study at large: TCR sequence clusters from the two donors were found to be largely donor specific. Two young, previously healthy adult volunteers made up the cohort, one male and one female. In two donors, T-cell clones that expanded and contracted after mild COVID-19 were followed by sequencing TCRalpha and TCRbeta repertoires longitudinally. The full study reports these points: The study covered only two mild cases, and larger cohorts including severe cases with pre-infection samples were considered necessary. Contracting CD4+ clones were found mainly in CM and EM memory subsets, while CD8+ clones were enriched in EMRA. Some responding clones were detected in pre-infection memory, which suggested that pre-existing cross-reactive memory T cells had joined the SARS-CoV-2 response. Balanced CD4/CD8 phenotypes were observed for clones contracting from day 15 to 85, whereas a bias towards CD4+ was observed for a second wave of clones expanding from day 15 to 37. SARS-CoV-2 specificity was not confirmed for the second-wave clones peaking on day 37.

Ficoll-Paque density gradient centrifugation was used to isolate PBMCs. Points on this clonotype: No antigen is known for it. Base-call qualities are not available, and no considerably larger clone is one nucleotide away.

Inclusive of the bounding cysteine and phenylalanine, the CDR3 is 12 residues long. Only the CDR3 DNA stays, 36 bases, in frame from base 1. CDR1 KGHDR and CDR2 SFDVKD are derived from the germline V gene. V is shortened by 10 bases, J by 7 bases, and the region joining them spans 16 bases. These reads were obtained on an Illumina NovaSeq 6000. TCRalpha and TCRbeta cDNA libraries were built by 5'RACE with constant-segment primers, adding sample barcodes and unique molecular identifiers. Trizol reagent was used to extract RNA from every sample. Libraries were amplified in two PCR steps, with a second sample barcode and Illumina TruSeq adapters added in the second step. Sequencing of the libraries was done on an Illumina NovaSeq, producing 2 x 150 bp paired-end reads. The paper's data handling went like this. The reads were demultiplexed and collapsed into UMI-guided consensus sequences using migec v1.2.7. Using mixcr v2.1.11, UMI consensuses were aligned to TRA and TRB V and J templates and then assembled into clonotypes. A clonotype was counted as expanded or contracted only when both edgeR and NoisET called the clonotype significant, with the noise models trained on biological replicates. For edgeR calls, the thresholds were a false discovery rate-adjusted p below 0.01 and a log2 fold-change of 1. As an exploratory analysis of dynamics, max-normalized trajectories of the 1000 most abundant clonotypes were examined with PCA combined with hierarchical clustering. The CD4 or CD8 phenotype of responding clones was assigned using the separately sequenced CD4+ and CD8+ repertoires. TCRdb applied fastp at Q25 and MiXCR to the public reads, then kept only in-frame beta chains. A single entry per CDR3 protein holds the most common genes and DNA from its merged rows. TCRdb's processing, not the authors' own work, is the source of the V and J calls. This sample holds hundreds of thousands of distinct CDR3 sequences; 20% to 25% were observed only once. In total, the top ten clones hold about 10% of the sample.

Source material: PBMCs or a T cell subset sorted from them (not recorded which). The chain links TRBV24-1 with TRBJ2-7; the D segment may tentatively be TRBD1 or TRBD2, each giving 6 matched bases. The TCR comes from an adult woman who had mild COVID-19 (a few samples of this study predate the infection). The sample titles of this study are shuffled in the database, so cell type and time point are left out; the donor was told from shared clones. CDR3 sequence: CATENRAGEQYF. The bases read TGTGCCACGGAGAACAGGGCGGGAGAGCAGTACTTC.